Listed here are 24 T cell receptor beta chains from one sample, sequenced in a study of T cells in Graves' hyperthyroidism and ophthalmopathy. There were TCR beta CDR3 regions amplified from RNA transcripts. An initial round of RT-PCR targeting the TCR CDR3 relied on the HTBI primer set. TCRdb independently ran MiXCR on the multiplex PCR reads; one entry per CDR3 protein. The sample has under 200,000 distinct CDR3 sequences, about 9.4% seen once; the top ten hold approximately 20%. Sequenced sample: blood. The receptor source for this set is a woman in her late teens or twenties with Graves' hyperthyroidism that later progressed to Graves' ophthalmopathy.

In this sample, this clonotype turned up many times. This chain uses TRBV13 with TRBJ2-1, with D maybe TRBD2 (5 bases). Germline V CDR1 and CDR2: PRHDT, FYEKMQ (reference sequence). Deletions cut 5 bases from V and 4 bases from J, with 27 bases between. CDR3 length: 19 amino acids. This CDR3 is CASSPTVVRDGRTYNEQFF. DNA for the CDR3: TGTGCCAGCAGCCCTACCGTAGTACGTGATGGTAGGACTTACAATGAGCAGTTCTTC. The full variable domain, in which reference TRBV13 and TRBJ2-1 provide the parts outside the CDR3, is AAGVIQSPRHLIKEKRETATLKCYPIPRHDTVYWYQQGPGQDPQFLISFYEKMQSDKGSIPDRFSAQQFSDYHSELNMSSLELGDSALYFCASSPTVVRDGRTYNEQFFGPGTRLTVL.

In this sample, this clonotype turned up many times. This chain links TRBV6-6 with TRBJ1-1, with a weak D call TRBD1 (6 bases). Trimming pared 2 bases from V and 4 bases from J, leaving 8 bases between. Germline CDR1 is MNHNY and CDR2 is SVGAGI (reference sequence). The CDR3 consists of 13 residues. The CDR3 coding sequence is TGTGCCAGCAGTTACGAGGGGGTCACTGAAGCTTTCTTT. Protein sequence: CASSYEGVTEAFF.

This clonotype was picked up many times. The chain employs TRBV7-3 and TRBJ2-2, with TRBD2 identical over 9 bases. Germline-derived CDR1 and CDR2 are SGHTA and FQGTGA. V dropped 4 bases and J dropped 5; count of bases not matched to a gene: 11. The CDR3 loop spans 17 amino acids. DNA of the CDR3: TGTGCCAGCAGCTCTGAGCCGGGACTAGCAAGGACCGGGGAGCTGTTTTTT. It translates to CASSSEPGLARTGELFF.

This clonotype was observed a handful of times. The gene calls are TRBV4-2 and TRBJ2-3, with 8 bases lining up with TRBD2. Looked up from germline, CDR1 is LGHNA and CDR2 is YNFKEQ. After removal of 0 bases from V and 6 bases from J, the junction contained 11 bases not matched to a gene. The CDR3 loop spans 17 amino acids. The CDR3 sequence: CASSQESTSARGDTQYF. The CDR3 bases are TGTGCCAGCAGCCAAGAGTCGACTAGCGCGAGGGGTGATACGCAGTATTTT.

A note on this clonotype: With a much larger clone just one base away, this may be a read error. CDR3 amino acids: CSASMRPYNEQFF. In DNA, the CDR3 is TGCAGCGCTTCAATGCGACCCTACAATGAGCAGTTCTTC. The V call is TRBV29-1, the J call TRBJ2-1; D gene ambiguous. Germline loops: CDR1 SQVTM, CDR2 ANQGSEA. This CDR3 contains 13 residues. The V end lost 7 bases, the J end lost 2 bases, and 12 bases lay between the germline ends.

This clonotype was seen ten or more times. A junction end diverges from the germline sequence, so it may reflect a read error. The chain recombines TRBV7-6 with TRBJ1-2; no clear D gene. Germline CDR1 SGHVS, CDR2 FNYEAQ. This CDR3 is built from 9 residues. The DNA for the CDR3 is TGTGCCAGCAGCAGTGACTGCCCCTTC. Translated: CASSSDCPF.

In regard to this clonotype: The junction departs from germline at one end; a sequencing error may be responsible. As DNA, the CDR3 is TGTGCCAGCAGTTTAGGGACAGGGGGAAGGTCACCCCACCACTTT. It is translated as CASSLGTGGRSPHHF. This rearrangement joins TRBV28 to TRBJ1-6; 11 nucleotides line up with TRBD1. The CDR3 covers 15 residues. CDR1 is MDHEN and CDR2 is SYDVKM in the germline V gene.

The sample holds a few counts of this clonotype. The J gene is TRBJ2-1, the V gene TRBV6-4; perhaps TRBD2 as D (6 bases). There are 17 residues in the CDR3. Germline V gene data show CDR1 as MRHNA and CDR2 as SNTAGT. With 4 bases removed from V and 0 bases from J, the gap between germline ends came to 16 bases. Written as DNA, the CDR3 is TGTGCCAGCAGTGCACAGGATCAGCGGGCCTCCTACAATGAGCAGTTCTTC. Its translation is CASSAQDQRASYNEQFF.

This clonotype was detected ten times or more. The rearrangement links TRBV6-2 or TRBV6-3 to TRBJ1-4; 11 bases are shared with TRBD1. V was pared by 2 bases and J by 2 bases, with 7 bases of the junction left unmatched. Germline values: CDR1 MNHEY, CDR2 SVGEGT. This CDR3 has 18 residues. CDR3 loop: CASSYPLGQGATNEKLFF. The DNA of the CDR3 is TGTGCCAGCAGTTACCCCCTCGGACAGGGGGCGACTAATGAAAAACTGTTTTTT.

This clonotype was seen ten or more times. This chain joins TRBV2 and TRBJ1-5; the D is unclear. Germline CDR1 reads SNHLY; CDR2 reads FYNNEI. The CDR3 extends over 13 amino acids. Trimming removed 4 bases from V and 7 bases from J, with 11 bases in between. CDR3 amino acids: CASSAGREQPQHF. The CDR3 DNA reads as TGTGCCAGCAGTGCAGGAAGGGAACAGCCCCAGCATTTT.

The CDR3 DNA reads as TGTGCCAGCAGCTACCTGAGCGGGAGGGCAGATACGCAGTATTTT. It translates to CASSYLSGRADTQYF. The chain joins TRBV7-3 to TRBJ2-3, with 10 positions matching TRBD2. Germline values: CDR1 SGHTA, CDR2 FQGTGA. The CDR3 totals 15 residues. The V gene end was trimmed by 4 bases and the J gene end by 4 bases; junction bases not matched to a gene: 5. The variable domain in full, completed from reference TRBV7-3 and TRBJ2-3, reads GAGVSQTPSNKVTEKGKYVELRCDPISGHTALYWYRQSLGQGPEFLIYFQGTGAADDSGLPNDRFFAVRPEGSVSTLKIQRTERGDSAVYLCASSYLSGRADTQYFGPGTRLTVL.

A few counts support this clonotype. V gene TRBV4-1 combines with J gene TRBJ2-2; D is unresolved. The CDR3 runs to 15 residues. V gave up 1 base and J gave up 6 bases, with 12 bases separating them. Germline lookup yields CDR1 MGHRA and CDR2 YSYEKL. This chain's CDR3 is CASSQVGGRAGELFF. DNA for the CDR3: TGCGCCAGCAGCCAAGTCGGTGGGCGCGCCGGGGAGCTGTTTTTT.

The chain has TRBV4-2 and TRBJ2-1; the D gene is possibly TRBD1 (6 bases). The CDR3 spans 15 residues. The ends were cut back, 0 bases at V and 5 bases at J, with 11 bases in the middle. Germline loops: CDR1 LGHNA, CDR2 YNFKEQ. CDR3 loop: CASSQDVTGNNEQFF. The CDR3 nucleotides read TGTGCCAGCAGCCAAGATGTGACAGGCAACAATGAGCAGTTCTTC.

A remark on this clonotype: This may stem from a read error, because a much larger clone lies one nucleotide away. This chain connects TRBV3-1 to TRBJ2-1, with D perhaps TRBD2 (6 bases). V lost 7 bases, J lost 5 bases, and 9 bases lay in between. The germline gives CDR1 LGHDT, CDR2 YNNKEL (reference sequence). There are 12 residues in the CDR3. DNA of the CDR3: TGTGCCAGCAACGGGGGTAACAATGAGCAGTTCTTC. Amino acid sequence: CASNGGNNEQFF.

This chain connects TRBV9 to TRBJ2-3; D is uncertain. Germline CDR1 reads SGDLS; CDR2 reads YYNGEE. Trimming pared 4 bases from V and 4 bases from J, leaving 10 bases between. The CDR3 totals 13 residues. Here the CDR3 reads CASSSLSADTQYF. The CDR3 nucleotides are TGTGCCAGCAGCTCTCTGTCCGCAGATACGCAGTATTTT. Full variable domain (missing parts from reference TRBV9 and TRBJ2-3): DSGVTQTPKHLITATGQRVTLRCSPRSGDLSVYWYQQSLDQGLQFLIQYYNGEERAKGNILERFSAQQFPDLHSELNLSSLELGDSALYFCASSSLSADTQYFGPGTRLTVL.

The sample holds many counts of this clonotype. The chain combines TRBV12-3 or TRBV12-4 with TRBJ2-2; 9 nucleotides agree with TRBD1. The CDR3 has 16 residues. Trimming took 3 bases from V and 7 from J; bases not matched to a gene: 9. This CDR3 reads CASSFSLTGGHGELFF. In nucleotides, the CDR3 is TGTGCCAGCAGTTTCTCGCTGACAGGGGGTCACGGGGAGCTGTTTTTT.

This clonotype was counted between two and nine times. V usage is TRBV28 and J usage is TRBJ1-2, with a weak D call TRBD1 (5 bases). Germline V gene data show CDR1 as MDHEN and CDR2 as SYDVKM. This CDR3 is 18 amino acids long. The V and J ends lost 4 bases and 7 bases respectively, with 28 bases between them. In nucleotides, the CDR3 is TGTGCCAGCAGTTCTCAATCAACCCCAATATGGGACGGATTTGGCTACACCTTC. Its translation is CASSSQSTPIWDGFGYTF.

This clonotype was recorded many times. The CDR3 here is CATSRRQVNTGELFF. The CDR3 bases are TGTGCCACCAGTCGTCGGCAGGTGAACACCGGGGAGCTGTTTTTT. The chain employs TRBV24-1 and TRBJ2-2; D not certain. Germline V lookup: CDR1 KGHDR, CDR2 SFDVKD. Between the trimmed V and J ends, which lost 6 bases and 1 base, there was a span of 11 bases. The CDR3 is 15 amino acids.

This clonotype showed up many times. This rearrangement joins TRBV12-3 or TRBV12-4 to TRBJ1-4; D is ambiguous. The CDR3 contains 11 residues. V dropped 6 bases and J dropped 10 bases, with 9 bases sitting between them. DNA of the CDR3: TGTGCCAGCAGCTCCAGCGGAAAACTGTTTTTT. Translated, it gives CASSSSGKLFF.

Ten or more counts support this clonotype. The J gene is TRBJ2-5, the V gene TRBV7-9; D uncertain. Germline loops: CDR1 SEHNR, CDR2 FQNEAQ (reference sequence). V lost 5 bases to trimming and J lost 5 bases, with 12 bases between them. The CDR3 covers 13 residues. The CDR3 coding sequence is TGTGCCAGCAGCCTAACGGGTGGCGAGACCCAGTACTTC. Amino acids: CASSLTGGETQYF.

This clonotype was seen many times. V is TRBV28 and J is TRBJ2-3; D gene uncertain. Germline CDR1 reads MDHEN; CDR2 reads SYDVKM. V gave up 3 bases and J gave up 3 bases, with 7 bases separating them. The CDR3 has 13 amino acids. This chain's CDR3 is CASSLDATDTQYF. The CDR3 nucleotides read TGTGCCAGCAGTTTGGACGCTACAGATACGCAGTATTTT.

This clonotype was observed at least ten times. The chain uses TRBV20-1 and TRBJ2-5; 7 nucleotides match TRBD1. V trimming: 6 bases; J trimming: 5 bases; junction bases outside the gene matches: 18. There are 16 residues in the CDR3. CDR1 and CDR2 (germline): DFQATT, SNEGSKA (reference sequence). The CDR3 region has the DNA TGCAGTGCCAAACCGTCGGAAGAGAGGGGGCGTGAGACCCAGTACTTC. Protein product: CSAKPSEERGRETQYF.

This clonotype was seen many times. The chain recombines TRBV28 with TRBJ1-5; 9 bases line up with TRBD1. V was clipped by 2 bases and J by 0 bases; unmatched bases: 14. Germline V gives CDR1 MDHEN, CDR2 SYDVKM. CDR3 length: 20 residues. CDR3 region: CASSLLRTGTGFNSNQPQHF. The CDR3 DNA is TGTGCCAGCAGTTTACTCCGGACCGGGACAGGGTTTAATAGCAATCAGCCCCAGCATTTT.

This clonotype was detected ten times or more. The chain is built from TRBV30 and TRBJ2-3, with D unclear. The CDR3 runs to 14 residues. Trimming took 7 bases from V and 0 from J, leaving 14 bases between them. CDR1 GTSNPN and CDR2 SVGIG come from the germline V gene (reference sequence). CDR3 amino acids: CASEAITSTDTQYF. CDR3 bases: TGTGCCTCTGAAGCGATAACTAGCACAGATACGCAGTATTTT.